This TCR beta chain was observed in a study of cytomegalovirus exposure and HLA in healthy donors. Study in general: A subsequent analysis stated that the 95 to 150 validation repertoires were run on the same platform as the roughly 670 first-cohort repertoires.

Study-wide results and limits: Testing in vitro showed three CMV-associated chains specific for CMV antigens.

Libraries were prepared by immunoSEQ multiplex PCR; TCRdb keeps only in-frame clonotypes and omits some of them. Among 80,000 to 100,000 clones, about 90% were seen once, and the ten largest hold about 5.7%. Separation from the roughly 670-subject first cohort characterized the roughly 120-subject validation cohort, to which the donors belonged. Concerning this clone itself: The antigen is undetermined.

The V end lost 0 bases, the J end lost 3 bases, and 12 bases lay between the germline ends. Germline V CDR1 and CDR2: SGHRS, YFSETQ. This CDR3 contains 15 residues. Sequencing input: PBMCs. This chain links TRBV5-1 with TRBJ1-2, with D tentatively TRBD1 (5 bases). The receptor was isolated from a man aged 18 to 30 in good health and CMV-seropositive. CDR3 DNA: TGCGCCAGCAGCTTGGATCCAGGGATGGACTATGGCTACACCTTC. Its translation is CASSLDPGMDYGYTF.